This T cell receptor beta chain stems from a study of T cell repertoires in cytomegalovirus infection. The germline V gene has CDR1 MNHNY and CDR2 SVGAGI (reference sequence). The CDR3 extends over 15 amino acids. Germline trimming cut 6 bases from V and 2 bases from J; bases unmatched to any gene: 8. This clonotype has just a few counts. TCRdb independently ran MiXCR on the reads; one entry per CDR3 protein. The table has roughly 310,000 distinct CDR3 sequences, 17% seen once. Sequencing used PBMCs. This sequence was found in a human donor in good health (CMV status not recorded). Some clones in this sample may be carry-over from other donors' samples. The chain employs TRBV6-6 and TRBJ1-1; 8 nucleotides align to TRBD1. This CDR3 is CASRRPGQDNTEAFF. The CDR3 nucleotides read TGTGCCAGCAGAAGACCGGGACAGGATAACACTGAAGCTTTCTTT.